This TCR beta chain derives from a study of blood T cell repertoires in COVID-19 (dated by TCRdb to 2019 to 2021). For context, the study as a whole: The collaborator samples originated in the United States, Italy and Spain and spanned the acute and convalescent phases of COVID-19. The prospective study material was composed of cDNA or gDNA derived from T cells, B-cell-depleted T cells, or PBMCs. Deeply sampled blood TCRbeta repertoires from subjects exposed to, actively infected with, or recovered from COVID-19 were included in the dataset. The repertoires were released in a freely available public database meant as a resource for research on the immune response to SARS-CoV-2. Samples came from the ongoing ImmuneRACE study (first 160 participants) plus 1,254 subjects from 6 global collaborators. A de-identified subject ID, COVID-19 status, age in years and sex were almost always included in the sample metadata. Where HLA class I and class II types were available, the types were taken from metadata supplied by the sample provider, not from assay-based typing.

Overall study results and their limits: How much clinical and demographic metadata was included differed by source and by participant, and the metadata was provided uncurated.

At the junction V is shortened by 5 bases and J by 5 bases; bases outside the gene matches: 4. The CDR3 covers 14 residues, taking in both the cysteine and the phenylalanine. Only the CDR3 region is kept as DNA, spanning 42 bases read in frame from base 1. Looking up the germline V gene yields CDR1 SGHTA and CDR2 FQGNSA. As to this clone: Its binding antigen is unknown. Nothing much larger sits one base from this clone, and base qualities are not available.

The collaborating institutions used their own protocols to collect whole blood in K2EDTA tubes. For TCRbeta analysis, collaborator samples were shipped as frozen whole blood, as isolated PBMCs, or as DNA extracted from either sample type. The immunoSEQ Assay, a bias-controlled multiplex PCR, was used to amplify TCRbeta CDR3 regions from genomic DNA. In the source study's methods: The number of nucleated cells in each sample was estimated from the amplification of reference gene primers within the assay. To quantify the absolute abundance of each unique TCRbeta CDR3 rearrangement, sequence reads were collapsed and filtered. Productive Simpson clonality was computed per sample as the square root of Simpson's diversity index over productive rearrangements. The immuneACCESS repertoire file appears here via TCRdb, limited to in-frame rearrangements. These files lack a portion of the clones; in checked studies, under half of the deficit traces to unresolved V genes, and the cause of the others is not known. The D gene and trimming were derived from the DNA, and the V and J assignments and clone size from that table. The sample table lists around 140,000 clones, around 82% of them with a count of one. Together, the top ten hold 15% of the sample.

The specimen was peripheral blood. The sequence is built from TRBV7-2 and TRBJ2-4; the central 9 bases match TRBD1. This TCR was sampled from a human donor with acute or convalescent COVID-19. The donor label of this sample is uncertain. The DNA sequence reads TGTGCCAGCAGCCTGGACAGGGGTCAAAACATTCAGTACTTC. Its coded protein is CASSLDRGQNIQYF.